One TCR beta chain is described in this entry. The CDR3 sequence is 14 residues long. J lost 10 bases, V lost 5 bases, and 7 bases had no gene match. Germline CDR1 reads ENHRY; CDR2 reads SYGVKD. Assay used: immunoSEQ multiplex PCR; TCRdb lists only in-frame clones, some missing. The profile shows more than 550,000 clones, 70% to 90% of them singletons. This sample is part of a study of shared T cell receptors in the human thymus. The sample was also linked to a second study, of human thymus T cells. That study adds: The source of the thymus tissue was resections taken during corrective heart surgery. Across thymic and blood repertoires, the usage of V and J genes appeared to be biased. Highly overlapping thymic repertoires in unrelated individuals were reported by related research.

The chain carries TRBV10-3 and TRBJ1-6; 8 positions agree with TRBD1. The origin of this receptor is a girl under three years old with a congenital heart defect. Sequenced sample: thymocytes. The CDR3, as DNA: TGTGCCATCAGTTCAGACAGGGGACGGTCACCCCTCCACTTT. This codes for CAISSDRGRSPLHF.